One and the same sample provided the 3 T cell receptor beta chains below, sequenced in a study of early T cells in non-severe SARS-CoV-2 infection. TCRdb itself ran the 5' RACE reads through MiXCR, one entry per CDR3 protein. The table lists 20,000 to 25,000 distinct CDR3 sequences, roughly 5.3% of them singletons. The sequencing input was whole blood. The receptors were sampled from an adult who was a healthcare worker with PCR-confirmed SARS-CoV-2 infection or an uninfected control (not recorded which).

This clonotype was observed many times. V usage is TRBV20-1 and J usage is TRBJ1-4; D is undetermined. This CDR3 region has 14 residues. Germline loops: CDR1 DFQATT, CDR2 SNEGSKA (reference sequence). The V gene lost 3 bases and the J gene lost 1 base, with 9 bases spanning the gap. Here the CDR3 reads CSASRQETNEKLFF. The CDR3 coding sequence is TGCAGTGCTAGCCGGCAGGAAACTAATGAAAAACTGTTTTTT.

This clonotype was seen repeatedly, ten times or more. The J gene is TRBJ2-5, the V gene TRBV20-1; D is ambiguous. Germline lookup yields CDR1 DFQATT and CDR2 SNEGSKA (reference sequence). This CDR3 is built from 15 residues. Trimming took 0 bases from V and 2 from J, leaving 13 bases between them. The CDR3 spells CSARDATNPQETQYF. For the CDR3, the DNA is TGCAGTGCTAGAGATGCTACAAATCCTCAAGAGACCCAGTACTTC.

This clonotype was recorded at least ten times. The chain has TRBV20-1 and TRBJ2-1; D not certain. CDR1 DFQATT and CDR2 SNEGSKA come from the germline V gene (reference sequence). This CDR3 region has 12 residues. Trimming took 3 bases from V and 7 from J, leaving 10 bases between them. CDR3 region: CSASGAHNEQFF. CDR3 DNA: TGCAGTGCTAGTGGCGCGCATAATGAGCAGTTCTTC.